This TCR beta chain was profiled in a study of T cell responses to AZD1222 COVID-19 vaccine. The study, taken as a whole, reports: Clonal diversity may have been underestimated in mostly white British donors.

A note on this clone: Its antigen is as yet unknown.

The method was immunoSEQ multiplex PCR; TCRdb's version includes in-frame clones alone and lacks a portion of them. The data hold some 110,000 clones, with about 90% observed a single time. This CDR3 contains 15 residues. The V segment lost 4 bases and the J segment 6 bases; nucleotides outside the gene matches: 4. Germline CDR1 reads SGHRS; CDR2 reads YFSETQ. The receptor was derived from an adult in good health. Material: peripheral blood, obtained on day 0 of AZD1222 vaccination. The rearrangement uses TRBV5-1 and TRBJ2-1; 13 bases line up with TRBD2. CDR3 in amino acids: CASSRGTSGTNEQFF. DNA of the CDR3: TGCGCCAGCAGCCGTGGGACTAGCGGGACCAATGAGCAGTTCTTC. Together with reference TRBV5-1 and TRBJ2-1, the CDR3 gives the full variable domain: KAGVTQTPRYLIKTRGQQVTLSCSPISGHRSVSWYQQTPGQGLQFLFEYFSETQRNKGNFPGRFSGRQFSNSRSEMNVSTLELGDSALYLCASSRGTSGTNEQFFGPGTRLTVL.